A selection of T cell receptor beta chains follows, all from one sample in a study of T-cell memory formation after mild COVID-19. MiXCR, run by TCRdb on the 5' RACE reads, gives a single entry per CDR3 protein. The sample shows around 500,000 distinct CDR3 sequences, roughly 18% of them seen only once. Sequencing was performed on PBMCs or a T cell subset sorted from them (not recorded which). The origin of the receptors is an adult woman who had mild COVID-19 (a few samples of this study predate the infection). Cell type and time point are not known. The CDR3 runs from the conserved cysteine through the conserved F or W. The D gene is left open where the match is weak. For some rows the clone size is stated as once, few or many, or as a class when expanded; others skip it.

v_gene: TRBV10-3; j_gene: TRBJ1-5; d_gene: NA; abundance: NA; len: 12; CDR3aa: CAISAGDQPQHF; CDR3nt: TGTGCCATCAGTGCAGGGGACCAGCCCCAGCATTTT
v_gene: TRBV7-6; j_gene: TRBJ1-1; d_gene: TRBD1; abundance: many; len: 15; CDR3aa: CASSLTEQGDTEAFF; CDR3nt: TGTGCCAGCAGCTTAACCGAGCAGGGGGACACTGAAGCTTTCTTT
v_gene: TRBV5-6; j_gene: TRBJ2-7; d_gene: NA; abundance: few; len: 15; CDR3aa: CASSLWRGKGYEQYF; CDR3nt: TGTGCCAGCAGCTTGTGGAGGGGCAAAGGCTACGAGCAGTACTTC
v_gene: TRBV5-1; j_gene: TRBJ2-7; d_gene: NA; abundance: few; len: 19; CDR3aa: CASSLAVAAGRQGAYEQYF; CDR3nt: TGCGCCAGCAGCTTGGCGGTTGCAGCGGGCCGCCAGGGAGCCTACGAGCAGTACTTC
v_gene: TRBV29-1; j_gene: TRBJ1-5; d_gene: TRBD1; abundance: few; len: 13; CDR3aa: CSVGRDRNQPQHF; CDR3nt: TGCAGCGTTGGCCGGGACAGAAATCAGCCCCAGCATTTT
v_gene: TRBV4-1; j_gene: TRBJ1-1; d_gene: NA; abundance: few; len: 15; CDR3aa: CASSQEFRFNTEAFF; CDR3nt: TGCGCCAGCAGCCAAGAGTTCCGCTTTAACACTGAAGCTTTCTTT
v_gene: TRBV12-3/TRBV12-4; j_gene: TRBJ2-1; d_gene: TRBD2; abundance: few; len: 14; CDR3aa: CASSWTSGTNEQFF; CDR3nt: TGTGCCAGCAGTTGGACTAGCGGGACCAATGAGCAGTTCTTC
v_gene: TRBV5-5; j_gene: TRBJ2-2; d_gene: NA; abundance: few; len: 12; CDR3aa: CASSSLGGELFF; CDR3nt: TGTGCCAGCAGCAGTCTAGGGGGGGAGCTGTTTTTT
v_gene: TRBV5-5; j_gene: TRBJ1-3; d_gene: NA; abundance: NA; len: 14; CDR3aa: CASSLVREVNTIYF; CDR3nt: TGTGCCAGCAGCTTGGTCAGGGAGGTGAACACCATATATTTT
v_gene: TRBV6-5; j_gene: TRBJ1-4; d_gene: TRBD1; abundance: few; len: 13; CDR3aa: CASSYPGGEKLFF; CDR3nt: TGTGCCAGCAGTTACCCAGGGGGCGAAAAACTGTTTTTT
v_gene: TRBV4-3; j_gene: TRBJ2-1; d_gene: TRBD2; abundance: many; len: 16; CDR3aa: CASSQDAGLERNEQFF; CDR3nt: TGCGCCAGCAGCCAAGATGCGGGACTAGAGCGGAATGAGCAGTTCTTC
v_gene: TRBV5-1; j_gene: TRBJ2-3; d_gene: NA; abundance: NA; len: 16; CDR3aa: CASSRSTGTATDTQCF; CDR3nt: TGCGCCAGCAGCCGCTCAACCGGGACGGCCACAGATACGCAGTGTTTT
v_gene: TRBV5-1; j_gene: TRBJ2-3; d_gene: TRBD2; abundance: few; len: 16; CDR3aa: CASSLILAGGTDTQYF; CDR3nt: TGCGCCAGCAGCTTAATTCTAGCGGGGGGCACAGATACGCAGTATTTT
v_gene: TRBV12-3/TRBV12-4; j_gene: TRBJ1-1; d_gene: NA; abundance: NA; len: 17; CDR3aa: CASSLVADADMNTEAFF; CDR3nt: TGTGCCAGCAGTTTAGTAGCGGACGCCGATATGAACACTGAAGCTTTCTTT
v_gene: TRBV10-2; j_gene: TRBJ2-7; d_gene: NA; abundance: few; len: 15; CDR3aa: CASSLPAQGSYEQYF; CDR3nt: TGCGCCAGCAGCCTCCCGGCGCAGGGGTCCTACGAGCAGTACTTC
v_gene: TRBV7-9; j_gene: TRBJ1-2; d_gene: NA; abundance: NA; len: 13; CDR3aa: CASSLLSMRGYTF; CDR3nt: TGTGCCAGCAGCTTACTTAGTATGCGTGGCTACACCTTC
v_gene: TRBV6-6; j_gene: TRBJ2-7; d_gene: NA; abundance: NA; len: 14; CDR3aa: CASATWGGSGEQYF; CDR3nt: TGTGCCAGCGCGACGTGGGGGGGCTCAGGCGAGCAGTACTTC
v_gene: TRBV4-1; j_gene: TRBJ1-2; d_gene: NA; abundance: NA; len: 13; CDR3aa: CASSQYYNYGYTF; CDR3nt: TGCGCCAGCAGCCAATATTACAACTATGGCTACACCTTC
v_gene: TRBV4-3; j_gene: TRBJ2-5; d_gene: TRBD1; abundance: few; len: 15; CDR3aa: CASSQAGTGWETQYF; CDR3nt: TGCGCCAGCAGCCAAGCAGGGACAGGGTGGGAGACCCAGTACTTC
v_gene: TRBV5-1; j_gene: TRBJ2-4; d_gene: NA; abundance: few; len: 15; CDR3aa: CASSSSPGAKNIQYF; CDR3nt: TGCGCCAGCAGCTCGAGTCCGGGGGCCAAAAACATTCAGTACTTC
v_gene: TRBV15; j_gene: TRBJ2-5; d_gene: TRBD2; abundance: few; len: 16; CDR3aa: CATSPLAGDFQETQYF; CDR3nt: TGTGCCACCAGCCCACTAGCGGGGGATTTCCAAGAGACCCAGTACTTC
v_gene: TRBV6-5; j_gene: TRBJ2-7; d_gene: TRBD2; abundance: NA; len: 15; CDR3aa: CASSEGTSGIYEQYF; CDR3nt: TGTGCCAGCAGCGAAGGGACTAGCGGGATCTACGAGCAGTACTTC
v_gene: TRBV4-1; j_gene: TRBJ2-5; d_gene: NA; abundance: few; len: 14; CDR3aa: CASSQTENQETQYF; CDR3nt: TGCGCCAGCAGCCAAACGGAGAACCAAGAGACCCAGTACTTC
v_gene: TRBV5-6; j_gene: TRBJ1-5; d_gene: NA; abundance: NA; len: 16; CDR3aa: CASSLGPKGQGQPQHF; CDR3nt: TGTGCCAGCAGCTTGGGGCCTAAGGGTCAGGGTCAGCCCCAGCATTTT
v_gene: TRBV9; j_gene: TRBJ2-7; d_gene: NA; abundance: NA; len: 14; CDR3aa: CASSVEGRGLEQYF; CDR3nt: TGTGCCAGCAGCGTAGAGGGACGGGGGCTCGAGCAGTACTTC
v_gene: TRBV6-5; j_gene: TRBJ1-1; d_gene: NA; abundance: few; len: 15; CDR3aa: CASSYYGQLNTEAFF; CDR3nt: TGTGCCAGCAGTTACTACGGACAGCTGAACACTGAAGCTTTCTTT
v_gene: TRBV7-9; j_gene: TRBJ2-7; d_gene: NA; abundance: NA; len: 13; CDR3aa: CASTPLGGNEQYF; CDR3nt: TGTGCCAGCACCCCCCTTGGAGGGAACGAGCAGTACTTC
v_gene: TRBV5-1; j_gene: TRBJ2-5; d_gene: TRBD2; abundance: few; len: 14; CDR3aa: CASSLKRGRETQYF; CDR3nt: TGCGCCAGCAGCTTGAAGCGGGGAAGGGAGACCCAGTACTTC
v_gene: TRBV4-2; j_gene: TRBJ1-1; d_gene: NA; abundance: few; len: 14; CDR3aa: CASSQEESNTEAFF; CDR3nt: TGTGCCAGCAGCCAAGAAGAGTCTAACACTGAAGCTTTCTTT
v_gene: TRBV6-6; j_gene: TRBJ1-1; d_gene: NA; abundance: once; len: 15; CDR3aa: CASRFGGGSNTEAFF; CDR3nt: TGTGCCAGCAGGTTCGGAGGGGGGTCGAACACTGAAGCTTTCTTT
v_gene: TRBV12-3/TRBV12-4; j_gene: TRBJ2-3; d_gene: TRBD2; abundance: few; len: 17; CDR3aa: CASRLAGGANYGDTQYF; CDR3nt: TGTGCCAGCAGGTTAGCGGGCGGGGCCAATTATGGAGATACGCAGTATTTT
v_gene: TRBV12-3/TRBV12-4; j_gene: TRBJ1-1; d_gene: NA; abundance: few; len: 11; CDR3aa: CASSGDTEAFF; CDR3nt: TGTGCCAGCAGTGGGGACACTGAAGCTTTCTTT
v_gene: TRBV4-3; j_gene: TRBJ2-7; d_gene: NA; abundance: NA; len: 16; CDR3aa: CASSQEWRVSSYEQYF; CDR3nt: TGCGCCAGCAGCCAAGAATGGCGGGTTAGCTCCTACGAGCAGTACTTC
v_gene: TRBV7-8; j_gene: TRBJ2-7; d_gene: TRBD2; abundance: NA; len: 16; CDR3aa: CASSSFAAGGLFEQYF; CDR3nt: TGTGCCAGCAGCTCCTTCGCCGCGGGGGGACTCTTCGAGCAGTACTTC
v_gene: TRBV6-5; j_gene: TRBJ1-2; d_gene: NA; abundance: NA; len: 17; CDR3aa: CASSYALQGRRSMRYTF; CDR3nt: TGTGCCAGCAGTTACGCCCTCCAGGGACGGAGGTCTATGCGCTACACCTTC